One and the same sample provided the 25 T cell receptor beta chains below, sequenced in a study of CD8+CD57+ T cells in acquired aplastic anemia. Flow cytometry had shown expanded CD8+CD57+ cells in the patients chosen for sequencing. The template for TCR beta VDJ and CDR3 sequence profiling was genomic DNA. Using its own MiXCR run on the reads, TCRdb lists one record per CDR3 protein. The data contain around 150,000 distinct CDR3 sequences, around half of them singletons. Sequenced material: sorted CD4+, CD8+, or CD8+CD57+ T cells (not recorded which) from PBMCs. Source of these receptors: a human donor with aplastic anemia.

The rearrangement links TRBV7-2 to TRBJ2-5; D uncertain. Germline values: CDR1 SGHTA, CDR2 FQGNSA. V lost 7 bases, J lost 2 bases, and 14 bases lay in between. The CDR3 spans 14 residues. The chain's CDR3 is CASTKLTFQETQYF. CDR3 in DNA: TGTGCCAGCACGAAACTCACATTTCAAGAGACCCAGTACTTC.

This chain uses TRBV14 with TRBJ2-7; D ambiguous. Germline CDR1 SGHDN, CDR2 FVKESK. CDR3 size: 12 residues. V lost 5 bases and J lost 2, with 7 bases in between. CDR3 coding DNA: TGTGCCAGCAGCGGACCACCCTACGAGCAGTACTTC. Translating it yields CASSGPPYEQYF.

The gene calls are TRBV27 and TRBJ2-7; D could derive from TRBD1 or TRBD2 (5 bases each). This CDR3 spans 15 amino acids. Germline assignment: CDR1 MNHEY and CDR2 SMNVEV (reference sequence). Trimming pared 5 bases from V and 2 bases from J, leaving 16 bases between. CDR3 residues: CASSTYGTATYEQYF. The CDR3, as DNA: TGTGCCAGCAGTACATACGGGACCGCGACCTACGAGCAGTACTTC.

This clonotype was recorded at least ten times. J is TRBJ1-2 and V is TRBV6-5; tentatively, D is TRBD1 (5 bases). The CDR3 is made up of 12 amino acids. V dropped 4 bases and J dropped 8 bases, with 11 bases sitting between them. Germline values: CDR1 MNHEY, CDR2 SVGAGI. The CDR3 nucleotides read TGTGCCAGCAGTTCTGGGGCGGGGGGCTACACCTTC. Translation: CASSSGAGGYTF.

This clonotype was counted ten times or more. The rearrangement uses TRBV4-2 and TRBJ2-7, with D perhaps matching TRBD2 (6 bases). V was shortened by 1 base and J by 3 bases, with 19 bases between the two germline ends. CDR3 length equals 17 residues. Germline V gene data show CDR1 as LGHNA and CDR2 as YNFKEQ. The CDR3 DNA is TGTGCCAGCAGCCAAGTCTCCGGGCGGGACCTGTTCTACGAGCAGTACTTC. This translates into CASSQVSGRDLFYEQYF.

V gene TRBV2 combines with J gene TRBJ1-2; 12 bases align to TRBD1. Losses at the gene ends were 6 bases for V and 8 bases for J; bases not matched to a gene: 7. CDR1 SNHLY and CDR2 FYNNEI come from the germline V gene. The CDR3 is made up of 14 amino acids. This CDR3 reads CASRPGQGAEGYTF. The CDR3 DNA reads TGTGCCAGCAGACCGGGACAGGGGGCGGAGGGCTACACCTTC.

A note on this clonotype: The junction differs from germline at one of its ends, possibly a read error. The chain employs TRBV5-5 and TRBJ2-7; the match to TRBD2 covers 10 bases. The CDR3 loop spans 15 amino acids. The germline V gene has CDR1 SGHKS and CDR2 YYEKEE (reference sequence). CDR3 DNA sequence: TGTGCCAGCAGCGTGACTAGCGGGCCCCTCCACGAGCAATACTTC. Amino acid sequence: CASSVTSGPLHEQYF.

The chain employs TRBV20-1 and TRBJ2-7; D gene ambiguous. Germline V gene sequence: CDR1 DFQATT, CDR2 SNEGSKA (reference sequence). V was cut by 1 base and J by 2 bases, with 6 bases left in between. This CDR3 region has 12 residues. CDR3 nucleotides: TGCAGTGCTAGAGCTATAACCTACGAGCAGTACTTC. This gives the protein CSARAITYEQYF.

This sequence joins TRBV29-1 and TRBJ2-5; 9 nucleotides align to TRBD1. CDR1 and CDR2 from the germline V gene are SQVTM and ANQGSEA. J gave up 9 bases and V 4 bases, and 15 bases lay outside the gene matches. CDR3 length: 15 residues. The chain's CDR3 is CSVADPGQGGQPQYF. The DNA of the CDR3 is TGCAGCGTTGCAGACCCGGGACAGGGTGGGCAGCCCCAGTACTTC.

This clonotype showed up many times. The J gene is TRBJ1-4, the V gene TRBV9; a possible D gene is TRBD1 (5 bases). Germline V CDR1 and CDR2: SGDLS, YYNGEE. Between the trimmed V and J ends, which lost 0 bases and 4 bases, there was a span of 22 bases. The CDR3 spans 19 residues. CDR3 nucleotide sequence: TGTGCCAGCAGCGTAGCTACCGGCGACAGCCTACCGGATAATGAAAAACTGTTTTTT. As protein: CASSVATGDSLPDNEKLFF.

On this clonotype itself: A much bigger clone sits one base away, suggesting this may be a read error. The CDR3 loop reads CASSLREFQGTQYF. DNA of the CDR3: TGTGCCAGCAGCCTGCGGGAGTTCCAAGGGACCCAGTACTTC. The V gene is TRBV6-1, the J gene TRBJ2-5; 7 bases align to TRBD2. The CDR3 is 14 residues long. Germline CDR1 reads MNHNS; CDR2 reads SASEGT.

This chain links TRBV25-1 with TRBJ2-7; TRBD2 aligns across 7 bases. CDR3 length equals 14 residues. After removal of 6 bases from V and 2 bases from J, the junction contained 7 bases not matched to a gene. The germline V gene encodes CDR1 MGHDK and CDR2 SYGVNS. CDR3 loop: CASRQSGTAYEQYF. The CDR3 nucleotides read TGTGCCAGCAGGCAAAGCGGGACGGCCTACGAGCAGTACTTC.

This clonotype was seen once. Here the CDR3 DNA reads TGTGCCAGCAGTTTTCAGGGTGGAGGGCATGGCTACACCTTC. This sequence encodes CASSFQGGGHGYTF. The rearrangement uses TRBV27 and TRBJ1-2, with D possibly TRBD1 on 5 matching bases. This CDR3 spans 14 amino acids. Germline CDR1 reads MNHEY; CDR2 reads SMNVEV (reference sequence). V was shortened by 3 bases and J by 6 bases, with 14 bases between the two germline ends.

This clonotype was counted ten times or more. This chain's CDR3 is CATSDDGLQVMNTEAFF. For the CDR3, the DNA is TGTGCCACCAGTGACGACGGCCTACAGGTTATGAACACTGAAGCTTTCTTT. The chain links TRBV24-1 to TRBJ1-1, with D perhaps TRBD1 (5 bases). Trimming left V 4 bases short and J 0 bases short, with 17 bases between. CDR3 length: 17 amino acids. The germline gives CDR1 KGHDR, CDR2 SFDVKD.

This clonotype was recorded once. This sequence may be a read error, since a much larger clone differs from it by one base. The V gene is TRBV6-1, the J gene TRBJ1-1; possible D gene TRBD1, 5 bases. The germline V and J ends were trimmed by 4 bases and 5 bases, with 8 bases remaining between them. Germline CDR1 MNHNS, CDR2 SASEGT. The CDR3 contains 12 residues. The CDR3 bases are TGTGCCAGCAGTGTGGGGGAAACTGAAGCTTTCTTT. Its protein product is CASSVGETEAFF.

DNA for the CDR3: TGTGCCAGCAGCGGAGCTTACGGGACAGGGGTTCAGCCCCAGCATTTT. Its translation is CASSGAYGTGVQPQHF. J is TRBJ1-5 and V is TRBV6-1, with 10 bases aligning to TRBD1. The V segment lost 6 bases and the J segment 6 bases; nucleotides outside the gene matches: 11. Germline V gives CDR1 MNHNS, CDR2 SASEGT. This CDR3 has 16 amino acids.

This clonotype was seen only once. The rearrangement uses TRBV29-1 and TRBJ1-2; 7 bases align to TRBD1. The V segment lost 3 bases and the J segment 2 bases; nucleotides outside the gene matches: 3. The CDR3 loop spans 13 amino acids. The V gene's germline CDR1 is SQVTM and CDR2 ANQGSEA. The CDR3 DNA reads TGCAGCGTTGATTCGACAGGGAACTATGGCTACACCTTC. This codes for CSVDSTGNYGYTF.

This clonotype was detected only a few times. The V call is TRBV2, the J call TRBJ1-6; maybe TRBD1 (5 bases). The CDR3 has 13 residues. The V end lost 6 bases, the J end lost 10 bases, and 13 bases lay between the germline ends. Germline loops: CDR1 SNHLY, CDR2 FYNNEI. This CDR3 reads CASRPREESPLHF. The CDR3 DNA reads as TGTGCCAGCAGGCCCAGGGAGGAATCACCCCTCCACTTT.

This clonotype has ten or more counts. The V and J genes are TRBV6-1 and TRBJ2-2, with D tentatively TRBD2 (6 bases). The CDR3 has 13 amino acids. V was trimmed by 6 bases and J by 1 base, leaving 6 bases between them. CDR1 MNHNS and CDR2 SASEGT come from the germline V gene. CDR3 residues: CASRGLNTGELFF. CDR3 DNA: TGTGCCAGCAGGGGACTGAACACCGGGGAGCTGTTTTTT.

A word on this clonotype: The conserved final phenylalanine or tryptophan is absent from the CDR3, which likely points to a read error. It is unclear where the CDR3 begins or ends on the DNA, so no DNA is shown, and the CDR3 is as TCRdb lists it. The CDR3 region is CSVTTLMT. V and J are TRBV29-1 and TRBJ2-7. From its first to its last residue, the CDR3 has 8 amino acids. The V gene's germline CDR1 is SQVTM and CDR2 ANQGSEA.

This clonotype was counted many times. The V gene is TRBV25-1, the J gene TRBJ2-7, with D tentatively TRBD1 (5 bases). CDR3 length: 14 residues. CDR1 is MGHDK and CDR2 is SYGVNS in the germline V gene. Between the trimmed V and J ends, which lost 1 base and 2 bases, there was a span of 9 bases. CDR3 protein: CASSESRAAYEQYF. The CDR3 DNA reads as TGTGCCAGCAGTGAATCCAGGGCGGCCTACGAGCAGTACTTC.

This clonotype was counted between two and nine times. This sequence joins TRBV18 and TRBJ1-1; D not certain. The germline V and J ends were trimmed by 2 bases and 5 bases, with 15 bases remaining between them. The V gene's germline CDR1 is KGHSH and CDR2 LQKENI. This CDR3 has 15 residues. For the CDR3, the DNA is TGTGCCAGCTCACCAATGCAAACCATGGGGACTGAAGCTTTCTTT. Translated: CASSPMQTMGTEAFF.

In this sample, this clonotype turned up many times. V gene TRBV29-1 combines with J gene TRBJ2-2; weak D call: TRBD1 (5 bases). The CDR3 loop spans 17 amino acids. Germline V gene data show CDR1 as SQVTM and CDR2 as ANQGSEA. V lost 3 bases to trimming and J lost 1 base, with 18 bases between them. CDR3 region: CSVEWASGQGNTGELFF. In nucleotides, the CDR3 is TGCAGCGTTGAGTGGGCCTCCGGCCAGGGGAACACCGGGGAGCTGTTTTTT.

The gene calls are TRBV29-1 and TRBJ1-6; TRBD1 is a possible D gene (5 bases). Germline-derived CDR1 and CDR2 are SQVTM and ANQGSEA. The CDR3 totals 13 residues. Trimming took 6 bases from V and 8 from J, leaving 14 bases between them. The CDR3 protein is CSVMTEGYSPLHF. The CDR3 DNA follows: TGCAGCGTGATGACAGAGGGCTATTCACCCCTCCACTTT.

This clonotype was observed at least ten times. This rearrangement joins TRBV20-1 to TRBJ2-7, with D possibly being TRBD1 (6 bases). This CDR3 region has 13 residues. Germline CDR1 DFQATT, CDR2 SNEGSKA (reference sequence). Trimming removed 6 bases at V and 3 bases at J, with 15 bases between. CDR3 sequence: CSAQGFEFYEQYF. CDR3 nucleotide sequence: TGCAGTGCCCAGGGGTTTGAATTCTACGAGCAGTACTTC.